This TCR beta chain was sequenced during a study of response to subunit inactivated influenza vaccine. This clonotype occurred a few times. CDR1 and CDR2 from the germline V gene are SGHAT and FQNNGV. Trimming at V came to 0 bases and at J to 5 bases, leaving 12 bases not matched to a gene. This CDR3 has 19 residues. MiXCR, applied by TCRdb to the RT-PCR reads, yields one record per CDR3 protein. In the table there are roughly 540,000 distinct CDR3 sequences, less than 25% of which are singletons. The data were also submitted as part of a second study, on T cells expressing NK-cell markers. That investigation notes: With UMIs, 5'RACE template switching was used to make TCR beta cDNA. A range of about 1.0-8% of CD8+ T cells consisted of dominant NKG2C+ clonotypes in roughly 6 donors.

Sequencing was performed on CD4+ T cells sorted from PBMCs, taken less than 13 days after vaccination. The chain carries TRBV11-2 and TRBJ2-1; 11 nucleotides align to TRBD2. This clonotype was obtained from a man between 45 and 60 years old who received an inactivated influenza vaccine. The DNA for the CDR3 is TGTGCCAGCAGCTTAGATGGACGACTAGCGGGGCGTTCCCACAATGAGCAGTTCTTC. It yields the protein CASSLDGRLAGRSHNEQFF. Full variable domain (missing parts from reference TRBV11-2 and TRBJ2-1): EAGVAQSPRYKIIEKRQSVAFWCNPISGHATLYWYQQILGQGPKLLIQFQNNGVVDDSQLPKDRFSAERLKGVDSTLKIQPAKLEDSAVYLCASSLDGRLAGRSHNEQFFGPGTRLTVL.